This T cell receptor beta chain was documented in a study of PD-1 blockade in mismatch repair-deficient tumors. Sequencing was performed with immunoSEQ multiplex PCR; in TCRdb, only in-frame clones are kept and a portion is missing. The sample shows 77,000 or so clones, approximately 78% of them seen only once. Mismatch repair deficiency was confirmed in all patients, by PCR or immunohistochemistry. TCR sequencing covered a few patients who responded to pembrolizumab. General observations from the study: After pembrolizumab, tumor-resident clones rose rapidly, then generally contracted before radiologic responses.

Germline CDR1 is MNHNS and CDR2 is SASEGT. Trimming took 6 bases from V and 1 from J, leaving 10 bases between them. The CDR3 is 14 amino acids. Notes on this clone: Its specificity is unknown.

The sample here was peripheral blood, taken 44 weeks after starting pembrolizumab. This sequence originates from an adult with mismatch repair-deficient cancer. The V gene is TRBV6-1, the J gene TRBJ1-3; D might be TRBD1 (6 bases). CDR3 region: CASRYTGSGNTIYF. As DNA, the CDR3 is TGTGCCAGCAGGTACACAGGGTCTGGAAACACCATATATTTT.